The 13 T cell receptor beta chains below were found in one sample sequenced in a study of response to subunit inactivated influenza vaccine. MiXCR, run by TCRdb on the RT-PCR reads, gives a single entry per CDR3 protein. The repertoire has 500,000 or so distinct CDR3 sequences, 16% of them found once; the top ten carry less than 4%. The material sequenced was CD4+ T cells sorted from PBMCs, taken about 23 months after vaccination. The receptors shown here come from a man aged 50-75 years who received an inactivated influenza vaccine.

The J gene is TRBJ2-3, the V gene TRBV25-1; D is uncertain. In germline, CDR1 is MGHDK, CDR2 SYGVNS. The CDR3 length is 14 residues. The V end lost 3 bases, the J end lost 2 bases, and 9 bases lay between the germline ends. The CDR3 sequence is CASSDVAPTDTQYF. The DNA of the CDR3 is TGTGCCAGCAGTGATGTTGCCCCCACAGATACGCAGTATTTT.

The chain employs TRBV5-1 and TRBJ2-1, with 7 bases lining up with TRBD2. V lost 7 bases and J lost 8; bases outside the gene matches: 9. The germline V gene encodes CDR1 SGHRS and CDR2 YFSETQ. CDR3 length: 13 residues. The CDR3 DNA reads as TGCGCCAGCGGGGAGACTAGCTCCCATGAGCAGTTCTTC. Protein: CASGETSSHEQFF.

This clonotype was counted at least ten times. The V and J genes are TRBV20-1 and TRBJ2-1; possibly TRBD1 for D (7 bases). Per the germline V gene, CDR1 is DFQATT and CDR2 is SNEGSKA (reference sequence). CDR3 length: 14 residues. Trimming removed 8 bases at V and 7 bases at J, with 21 bases between. CDR3 coding DNA: TGCAGTATAGACGTCAGGGGGGCCCGTAATGAGCAGTTCTTC. This translates into CSIDVRGARNEQFF.

This clonotype was observed a few times. The chain employs TRBV20-1 and TRBJ2-3, with 13 nucleotides matching TRBD2. J gave up 3 bases and V 2 bases, and 8 bases lay outside the gene matches. The CDR3 contains 17 residues. Germline V CDR1 and CDR2: DFQATT, SNEGSKA (reference sequence). The CDR3 sequence is CSARTVTSGRVTDTQYF. The CDR3 DNA is TGCAGTGCTAGAACGGTCACTAGCGGGAGGGTTACAGATACGCAGTATTTT.

This clonotype was seen repeatedly, ten times or more. The chain uses TRBV6-2 or TRBV6-3 and TRBJ1-1; no clear D. The CDR3 has 13 residues. V was cut by 8 bases and J by 1 base, with 11 bases left in between. The germline gives CDR1 MNHEY, CDR2 SVGEGT. CDR3 coding DNA: TGTGCCAGCGCCCACCGTAGGAACACTGAAGCTTTCTTT. Translation gives CASAHRRNTEAFF.

There are a few counts of this clonotype. The chain joins TRBV24-1 to TRBJ2-7; 8 positions agree with TRBD1. The CDR3 extends over 15 amino acids. Germline CDR1 KGHDR, CDR2 SFDVKD. J gave up 6 bases and V 0 bases, and 6 bases lay outside the gene matches. This CDR3 is CATSDLGQGRGEQYF. The CDR3 coding sequence is TGTGCCACCAGTGATTTGGGACAGGGACGGGGCGAGCAGTACTTC.

Only a few counts were recorded for this clonotype. The chain links TRBV7-9 to TRBJ2-1; no firm D call. The CDR3 spans 16 residues. Between the trimmed V and J ends, which lost 2 bases and 0 bases, there was a span of 11 bases. Germline V lookup: CDR1 SEHNR, CDR2 FQNEAQ (reference sequence). This CDR3 reads CASSLWPASSYNEQFF. In nucleotides, the CDR3 is TGTGCCAGCAGCTTATGGCCAGCTAGCTCCTACAATGAGCAGTTCTTC.

The genes are TRBV4-3 and TRBJ1-5, with 9 nucleotides matching TRBD1. In germline, CDR1 is LGHNA, CDR2 YSLEER. The CDR3 totals 20 residues. J gave up 3 bases and V 0 bases, and 15 bases lay outside the gene matches. CDR3: CASSQDSPTDRGEYNQPQHF. As DNA, the CDR3 is TGCGCCAGCAGCCAAGATTCCCCCACCGACAGGGGGGAATACAATCAGCCCCAGCATTTT.

The V gene is TRBV4-3, the J gene TRBJ2-7; the match to TRBD1 covers 9 bases. CDR1 and CDR2 (germline): LGHNA, YSLEER. This CDR3 region has 15 residues. V lost 0 bases, J lost 4 bases, and 4 bases stayed unmatched. DNA of the CDR3: TGCGCCAGCAGCCAAGATTTAGGACAGGGGTACGAGCAGTACTTC. It translates to CASSQDLGQGYEQYF.

Only a few counts were recorded for this clonotype. V gene TRBV10-3 combines with J gene TRBJ2-1; TRBD2 agrees at 9 bases. V shed 0 bases and J 9 bases; nucleotides not matched to a gene: 9. CDR3 length equals 16 residues. Looked up from germline, CDR1 is ENHRY and CDR2 is SYGVKD. CDR3 in DNA: TGTGCCATCAGTGAGTCGGCTAGCGGGAAACGGGGTGAGCAGTTCTTC. This translates into CAISESASGKRGEQFF.

This clonotype came up a few times. This chain uses TRBV14 with TRBJ2-5; TRBD2 might be the D (7 bases). The CDR3 extends over 17 amino acids. Germline CDR1 is SGHDN and CDR2 is FVKESK. The V end lost 0 bases, the J end lost 4 bases, and 18 bases lay between the germline ends. This CDR3 is CASSQDPYREGSETQYF. The CDR3 DNA reads TGTGCCAGCAGCCAAGATCCGTACAGGGAGGGTTCAGAGACCCAGTACTTC.

V usage is TRBV12-3 or TRBV12-4 and J usage is TRBJ2-6; 7 nucleotides agree with TRBD1. The length of the CDR3 is 18 residues. The ends lost 6 bases at V and 4 bases at J; junction bases unmatched: 15. CDR3 DNA sequence: TGTGCCAGCAGCCCCAGATCCGGGACAGTGACCGGGGCCAACGTCCTGACTTTC. This encodes CASSPRSGTVTGANVLTF.

The V call is TRBV5-1, the J call TRBJ1-2; D is unclear. The germline CDR1 and CDR2 sequences are SGHRS and YFSETQ. V was cut by 4 bases and J by 6 bases, with 10 bases left in between. The CDR3 has 12 amino acids. This CDR3 reads CASSTSGDGYTF. DNA for the CDR3: TGCGCCAGCAGCACCTCCGGCGATGGCTACACCTTC.